A selection of T cell receptor beta chains follows, all from one sample in a study of T cell changes during pregnancy in multiple sclerosis. Repertoires were generated with immunoSEQ multiplex PCR, while TCRdb's copy carries only in-frame clones and drops some. The sample yields 70,000 to 75,000 clones, roughly nine tenths seen once. Sequencing used peripheral blood, obtained in the second trimester of pregnancy. Receptors were obtained from a female donor in good health, enrolled as a control in a pregnancy study. The CDR3 runs from the conserved cysteine through the conserved F or W. D genes are given only for firm matches. Clone sizes are given selectively: once, few, many, or a class where the clone is expanded.

v_call,clone_size,j_call,d_call,cdr3_aa,cdr3_nt
TRBV5-1,.,TRBJ2-7,TRBD1,CASSLGGTGTYEQYF,TGCGCCAGCAGCTTGGGGGGGACAGGGACCTACGAGCAGTACTTC
TRBV7-3,.,TRBJ1-3,.,CASSLNGGQYSGNTIYF,TGTGCCAGCAGCTTAAATGGAGGACAGTACTCTGGAAACACCATATATTTT
TRBV7-5,.,TRBJ1-2,.,CARSAGVNYGYTF,TGTGCCAGAAGTGCAGGGGTTAACTATGGCTACACCTTC
TRBV18,.,TRBJ1-6,.,CASSRQNNNSPLHF,TGTGCCAGCTCCCGACAGAATAATAATTCACCCCTCCACTTT
TRBV4-2,.,TRBJ2-3,TRBD2,CASSLGLASGTDTQYF,TGTGCCAGCAGCTTAGGACTAGCCTCAGGCACAGATACGCAGTATTTT
TRBV7-9,.,TRBJ2-5,TRBD1,CASGGTGGPQETQYF,TGTGCCTCCGGCGGGACAGGGGGGCCACAAGAGACCCAGTACTTC
TRBV18,.,TRBJ2-7,TRBD1,CASSSTGLYEQYF,TGTGCCAGCTCATCGACAGGGCTGTACGAGCAGTACTTC
TRBV11-2,.,TRBJ2-7,.,CASSLNRYEQYF,TGTGCCAGCAGCTTAAACCGGTACGAGCAGTACTTC
TRBV6-4,.,TRBJ2-1,TRBD2,CASSDSAGGYNEQFF,TGTGCCAGCAGTGACTCCGCGGGGGGATACAATGAGCAGTTCTTC
TRBV14,.,TRBJ2-1,TRBD1,CASSQEDRASYNEQFF,TGTGCCAGCAGCCAAGAGGACAGGGCGTCCTACAATGAGCAGTTCTTC
TRBV6-4,once,TRBJ2-3,TRBD2,CASSDRPPSGGEADTQYF,TGTGCCAGCAGTGACCGCCCCCCCAGCGGGGGGGAGGCAGATACGCAGTATTTT
TRBV7-2,.,TRBJ1-2,TRBD1,CASRLGGQRMGYGYTF,TGTGCCAGCAGATTAGGGGGACAGCGAATGGGCTATGGCTACACCTTC
TRBV4-1,.,TRBJ2-1,.,CASSQVRDFNEQFF,TGCGCCAGCAGCCAAGTCCGGGACTTCAATGAGCAGTTCTTC
TRBV5-1,.,TRBJ2-5,TRBD2,CASSLAGSGGPQETQYF,TGCGCCAGCAGCTTGGCTGGTAGCGGGGGGCCCCAAGAGACCCAGTACTTC
TRBV4-1,.,TRBJ2-1,TRBD1,CASSLTGIRNGEQFF,TGCGCCAGCAGCTTGACAGGGATAAGGAATGGTGAGCAGTTCTTC
TRBV19,.,TRBJ2-1,TRBD1,CASSIGAGGFNEQFF,TGTGCCAGTAGTATAGGAGCAGGGGGATTCAATGAGCAGTTCTTC
TRBV28,.,TRBJ1-1,.,CASSPRRSEAFF,TGTGCCAGCAGCCCTAGGAGGTCTGAAGCTTTCTTT
TRBV28,.,TRBJ1-4,.,CASINSRALGELFF,TGTGCCAGCATTAACTCCAGGGCGCTTGGGGAACTGTTTTTT
TRBV5-1,.,TRBJ2-7,.,CASSSGPSYEQYF,TGCGCCAGCAGTTCCGGTCCCTCCTACGAGCAGTACTTC
TRBV9,.,TRBJ2-1,TRBD2,CASSSTSGGRGEQFF,TGTGCCAGCAGCTCCACTAGCGGGGGCCGGGGTGAGCAGTTCTTC
TRBV5-1,.,TRBJ2-2,TRBD2,CASSLDSGGHSRGELFF,TGCGCCAGCAGTCTTGATAGCGGGGGCCATAGCCGCGGGGAGCTGTTTTTT
TRBV5-1,.,TRBJ2-1,TRBD1,CASSTGQPYNEQFF,TGCGCCAGCAGCACGGGACAGCCCTACAATGAGCAGTTCTTC
TRBV5-1,.,TRBJ2-7,.,CASSLGQDLNEQYF,TGCGCCAGCAGCTTGGGACAGGACTTAAACGAGCAGTACTTC
TRBV9,.,TRBJ2-1,TRBD2,CASSGVRRGGGGTYNEQFF,TGTGCCAGCAGCGGTGTTCGTCGGGGTGGCGGGGGAACCTACAATGAGCAGTTCTTC
TRBV6-1,.,TRBJ1-3,.,CASSEANLAGDTIYF,TGTGCCAGCAGTGAAGCAAACCTTGCGGGGGACACCATATATTTT
TRBV12-5,.,TRBJ1-2,TRBD1,CASGPLGQGAVGYTF,TGTGCTAGTGGTCCCCTGGGGCAGGGGGCAGTTGGCTACACCTTC
TRBV13,.,TRBJ1-1,.,CASSLAGGRTEAFF,TGTGCCAGCAGCTTAGCTGGGGGCCGCACTGAAGCTTTCTTT
TRBV7-9,.,TRBJ1-1,.,CASTFGIQAGVRDTEAFF,TGTGCCAGCACTTTTGGGATCCAGGCAGGGGTTCGAGATACTGAAGCTTTCTTT
TRBV11-2,.,TRBJ2-1,TRBD1,CASSLRQGLEQFF,TGTGCCAGCAGCCTCCGACAGGGCCTTGAGCAGTTCTTC
TRBV6-5,.,TRBJ1-1,.,CASSYGGEWDTEAFF,TGTGCCAGCAGTTACGGAGGGGAGTGGGACACTGAAGCTTTCTTT
TRBV7-8,.,TRBJ2-3,.,CASIKDRVLRRTTYSTDTQYF,TGTGCCAGCATTAAAGACAGAGTACTCCGCCGTACTACATATAGCACAGATACGCAGTATTTT
TRBV7-8,.,TRBJ2-5,.,CASSLTTFVETQYF,TGTGCCAGCAGCCTAACCACTTTCGTGGAGACCCAGTACTTC
TRBV5-5,.,TRBJ2-7,TRBD1,CASSLGQGVLGYEQYF,TGTGCCAGCAGCTTGGGACAGGGGGTCCTGGGCTACGAGCAGTACTTC
TRBV4-2,.,TRBJ1-1,.,CASSQETGWPEAFF,TGTGCCAGCAGCCAAGAAACAGGGTGGCCAGAAGCTTTCTTT
TRBV4-1,.,TRBJ2-2,.,CASSPSQVNGELFF,TGCGCCAGCAGTCCCTCTCAGGTGAACGGGGAGCTGTTTTTT
TRBV7-2,.,TRBJ2-3,.,CASSLGSGSPTDTQYF,TGTGCCAGCAGCTTAGGTAGCGGCTCCCCGACAGATACGCAGTATTTT
TRBV7-3,.,TRBJ2-1,.,CASSSRLPYNEQFF,TGTGCCAGCAGCTCGAGACTCCCCTACAATGAGCAGTTCTTC
TRBV7-9,.,TRBJ1-6,.,CASSGREESPLHF,TGTGCCAGCAGCGGCAGGGAAGAGTCACCCCTCCACTTT
TRBV4-3,.,TRBJ2-7,TRBD1,CASSQEDRGREEQYF,TGCGCCAGCAGCCAAGAAGACAGGGGGCGAGAGGAGCAGTACTTC
TRBV4-3,.,TRBJ2-7,TRBD2,CASSQEGTSGDSYEQYF,TGCGCCAGCAGCCAAGAGGGGACTAGCGGGGACTCCTACGAGCAGTACTTC
TRBV11-1,.,TRBJ2-1,.,CASSLMRGPYNEQFF,TGTGCCAGCAGCTTAATGCGGGGGCCCTACAATGAGCAGTTCTTC
TRBV11-2,.,TRBJ1-2,.,CASSGPGALYGYTF,TGTGCCAGCAGCGGGCCAGGGGCCCTCTATGGCTACACCTTC
TRBV19,.,TRBJ2-7,.,CARGSRYEQYF,TGTGCCAGGGGGAGTCGCTACGAGCAGTACTTC
TRBV23-1,.,TRBJ2-3,.,CASSQTRQCTDTQYF,TGCGCCAGCAGTCAAACCAGACAGTGCACAGATACGCAGTATTTT
TRBV19,.,TRBJ1-3,.,CASTLLDGGTLHF,TGTGCCAGTACGCTCCTCGATGGGGGGACCTTACATTTT
TRBV7-8,once,TRBJ1-1,TRBD1,CASSQRQGLGAFF,TGTGCCAGCAGCCAGAGACAGGGTCTCGGAGCTTTCTTT
TRBV4-1,.,TRBJ2-1,TRBD2,CASSQENGGYGNEQFF,TGCGCCAGCAGCCAAGAGAACGGGGGGTATGGGAATGAGCAGTTCTTC